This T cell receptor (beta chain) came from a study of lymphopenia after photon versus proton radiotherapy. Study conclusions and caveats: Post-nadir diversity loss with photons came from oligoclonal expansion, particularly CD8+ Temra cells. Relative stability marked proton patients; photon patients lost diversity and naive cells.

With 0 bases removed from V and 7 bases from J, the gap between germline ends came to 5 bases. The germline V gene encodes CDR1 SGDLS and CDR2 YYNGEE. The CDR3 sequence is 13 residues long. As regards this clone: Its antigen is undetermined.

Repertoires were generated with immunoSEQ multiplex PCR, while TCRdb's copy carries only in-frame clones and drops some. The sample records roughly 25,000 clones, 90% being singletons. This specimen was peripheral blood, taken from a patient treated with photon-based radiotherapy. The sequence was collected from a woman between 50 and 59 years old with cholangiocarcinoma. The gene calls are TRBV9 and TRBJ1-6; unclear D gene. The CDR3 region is CASSVDRNSPLHF. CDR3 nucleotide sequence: TGTGCCAGCAGCGTAGACCGGAATTCACCCCTCCACTTT.